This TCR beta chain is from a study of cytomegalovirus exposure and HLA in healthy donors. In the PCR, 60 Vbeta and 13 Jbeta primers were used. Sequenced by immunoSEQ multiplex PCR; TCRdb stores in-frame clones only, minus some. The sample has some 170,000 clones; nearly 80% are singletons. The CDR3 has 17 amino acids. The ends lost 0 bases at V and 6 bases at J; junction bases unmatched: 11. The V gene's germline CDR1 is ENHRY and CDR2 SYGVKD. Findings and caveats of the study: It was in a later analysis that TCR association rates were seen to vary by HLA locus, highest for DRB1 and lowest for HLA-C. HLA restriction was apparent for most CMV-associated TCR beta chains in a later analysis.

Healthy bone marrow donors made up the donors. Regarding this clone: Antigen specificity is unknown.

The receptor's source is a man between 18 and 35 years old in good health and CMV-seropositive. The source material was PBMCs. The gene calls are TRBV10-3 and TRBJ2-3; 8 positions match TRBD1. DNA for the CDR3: TGTGCCATCAGTGAGTCCCACTCGACAGGGGAGAGTGATACGCAGTATTTT. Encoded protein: CAISESHSTGESDTQYF.